Listed below are T cell receptor beta chains from one sample, sequenced in a study of CD8+ T cells in alopecia areata. Profiling relied on immunoSEQ multiplex PCR, and the TCRdb table lists in-frame clones only, not all of them. Of about 180,000 clones in the sample, about 53% were seen once. Sequencing was performed on CD8+ T cells sorted from blood, taken at week 24, from a patient treated with tofacitinib. Every receptor here comes from a human donor with alopecia areata. Both conserved end residues are part of each CDR3. A D gene is named only where the DNA matches it firmly. Expanded clones are given a class, and other clones once, few, many or no size at all.

v_gene: TRBV11-1; j_gene: TRBJ2-3; abundance: .; d_gene: .; CDR3nt: TGTGCCAGCAGCTTAGGTGATACGCAGTATTTT; CDR3aa: CASSLGDTQYF
v_gene: TRBV5-6; j_gene: TRBJ2-1; abundance: few; d_gene: .; CDR3nt: TGTGCCAGCAGCTTGGGGGGAAATGAGCAGTTCTTC; CDR3aa: CASSLGGNEQFF
v_gene: TRBV29-1; j_gene: TRBJ2-1; abundance: .; d_gene: TRBD1; CDR3nt: TGCAGCGTTGTAACAGGGGTCCTTTACAATGAGCAGTTCTTC; CDR3aa: CSVVTGVLYNEQFF
v_gene: TRBV9; j_gene: TRBJ2-5; abundance: .; d_gene: .; CDR3nt: TGTGCCAGCAGCCCCCCGGACAGACAAGAGACCCAGTACTTC; CDR3aa: CASSPPDRQETQYF
v_gene: TRBV14; j_gene: TRBJ1-4; abundance: few; d_gene: TRBD1; CDR3nt: TGTGCCAGCAGCTCCGGGACAGGGGGTAATGAAAAACTGTTTTTT; CDR3aa: CASSSGTGGNEKLFF
v_gene: TRBV7-6; j_gene: TRBJ2-3; abundance: .; d_gene: .; CDR3nt: TGTGCCAGCAGCCCTTCATGGAGTGCCGATACGCAGTATTTT; CDR3aa: CASSPSWSADTQYF
v_gene: TRBV29-1; j_gene: TRBJ2-1; abundance: .; d_gene: .; CDR3nt: TGCAGCGTTGAGGACAGCTACAATGAGCAGTTCTTC; CDR3aa: CSVEDSYNEQFF
v_gene: TRBV4-3; j_gene: TRBJ2-3; abundance: once; d_gene: .; CDR3nt: TGCGCCAGCAGCCAAGATTTCCTAGCAGGGGATACAGATACGCAGTATTTT; CDR3aa: CASSQDFLAGDTDTQYF
v_gene: TRBV6-6; j_gene: TRBJ2-1; abundance: few; d_gene: TRBD2; CDR3nt: TGTGCCAGCAGCATCGGGGGGACGAGCTCCTACAATGAGCAGTTCTTC; CDR3aa: CASSIGGTSSYNEQFF
v_gene: TRBV6-1; j_gene: TRBJ2-7; abundance: .; d_gene: TRBD2; CDR3nt: TGTGCCAGCAGTGGGGGGGGAACCTCGAGCTCCTACGAGCAGTACTTC; CDR3aa: CASSGGGTSSSYEQYF
v_gene: TRBV20-1; j_gene: TRBJ1-2; abundance: .; d_gene: .; CDR3nt: TGCAGTGCCACGACAGCGTATGGCTACACCTTC; CDR3aa: CSATTAYGYTF
v_gene: TRBV9; j_gene: TRBJ2-2; abundance: .; d_gene: .; CDR3nt: TGTGCCAGCAGCGCGCCAGGGACCGGGGAGCTGTTTTTT; CDR3aa: CASSAPGTGELFF
v_gene: TRBV4-3; j_gene: TRBJ2-1; abundance: few; d_gene: .; CDR3nt: TGCGCCAGCAGCCTAAGCCTCCTCAATGAGCAGTTCTTC; CDR3aa: CASSLSLLNEQFF
v_gene: TRBV19; j_gene: TRBJ1-2; abundance: few; d_gene: .; CDR3nt: TGTGCCAGTAGTACCCCAAGGAGGGACACAGCCAACTATGGCTACACCTTC; CDR3aa: CASSTPRRDTANYGYTF
v_gene: TRBV5-4; j_gene: TRBJ2-1; abundance: once; d_gene: TRBD2; CDR3nt: TGTGCCAGCAGCCCATGGACTAGCGGGGGGGCAAGCAATGAGCAGTTCTTC; CDR3aa: CASSPWTSGGASNEQFF
v_gene: TRBV30; j_gene: TRBJ1-2; abundance: .; d_gene: TRBD1; CDR3nt: TGTGCCTGGAGTGTAGGGACAGGGTCCCTCGGGTATGGCTACACCTTC; CDR3aa: CAWSVGTGSLGYGYTF
v_gene: TRBV19; j_gene: TRBJ2-7; abundance: .; d_gene: .; CDR3nt: TGTGCCAGTAGTCTCCGATTTGACTCCTACGAGCAGTACTTC; CDR3aa: CASSLRFDSYEQYF
v_gene: TRBV29-1; j_gene: TRBJ1-2; abundance: .; d_gene: .; CDR3nt: TGCAGCGCTGACCCCGGAGGCTATGGCTACACCTTC; CDR3aa: CSADPGGYGYTF
v_gene: TRBV4-1; j_gene: TRBJ1-2; abundance: few; d_gene: TRBD1; CDR3nt: TGCGCCAGCAGCCAAGGTACAGGGGACTATGGCTACACCTTC; CDR3aa: CASSQGTGDYGYTF
v_gene: TRBV23-1; j_gene: TRBJ1-2; abundance: .; d_gene: .; CDR3nt: TGCGCCAGCAGTCAATCCAGGGTTGGCTACACCTTC; CDR3aa: CASSQSRVGYTF
v_gene: TRBV4-3; j_gene: TRBJ2-3; abundance: .; d_gene: .; CDR3nt: TGCGCCAGCAGCCAAGATGTGGAGGATACGCAGTATTTT; CDR3aa: CASSQDVEDTQYF